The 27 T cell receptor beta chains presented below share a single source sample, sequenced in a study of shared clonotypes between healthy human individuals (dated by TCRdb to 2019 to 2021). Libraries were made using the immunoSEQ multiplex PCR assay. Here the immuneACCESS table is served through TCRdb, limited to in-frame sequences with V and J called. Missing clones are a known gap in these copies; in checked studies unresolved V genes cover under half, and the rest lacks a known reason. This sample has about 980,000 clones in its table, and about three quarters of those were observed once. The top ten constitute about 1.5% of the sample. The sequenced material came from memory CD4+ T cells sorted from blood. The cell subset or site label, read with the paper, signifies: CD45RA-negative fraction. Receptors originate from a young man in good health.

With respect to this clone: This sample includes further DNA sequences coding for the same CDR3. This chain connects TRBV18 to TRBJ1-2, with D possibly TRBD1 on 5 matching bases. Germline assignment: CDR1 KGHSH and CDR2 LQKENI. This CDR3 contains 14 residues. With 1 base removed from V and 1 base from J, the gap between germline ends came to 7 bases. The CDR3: CASSPRGDNYGYTF. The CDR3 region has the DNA TGTGCCAGCTCACCACGGGGGGATAACTATGGCTACACCTTC. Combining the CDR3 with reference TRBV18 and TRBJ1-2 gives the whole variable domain NAGVMQNPRHLVRRRGQEARLRCSPMKGHSHVYWYRQLPEEGLKFMVYLQKENIIDESGMPKERFSAEFPKEGPSILRIQQVVRGDSAAYFCASSPRGDNYGYTFGSGTRLTVV.

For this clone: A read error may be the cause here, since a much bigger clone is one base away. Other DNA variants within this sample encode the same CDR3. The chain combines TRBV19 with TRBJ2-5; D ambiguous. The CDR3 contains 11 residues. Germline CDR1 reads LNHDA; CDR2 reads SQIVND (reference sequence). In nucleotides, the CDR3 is TGTGCCAGCAGTACCCAAGAGACCCAGTACTTC. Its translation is CASSTQETQYF.

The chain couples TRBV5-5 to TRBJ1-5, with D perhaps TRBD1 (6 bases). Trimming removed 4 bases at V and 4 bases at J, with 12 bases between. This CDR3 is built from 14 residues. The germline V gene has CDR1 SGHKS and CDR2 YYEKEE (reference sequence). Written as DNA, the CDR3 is TGTGCCAGCAGCGATACAGGGTATAATCAGCCCCAGCATTTT. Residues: CASSDTGYNQPQHF. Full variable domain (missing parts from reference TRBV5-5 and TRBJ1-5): DAGVTQSPTHLIKTRGQQVTLRCSPISGHKSVSWYQQVLGQGPQFIFQYYEKEERGRGNFPDRFSARQFPNYSSELNVNALLLGDSALYLCASSDTGYNQPQHFGDGTRLSIL.

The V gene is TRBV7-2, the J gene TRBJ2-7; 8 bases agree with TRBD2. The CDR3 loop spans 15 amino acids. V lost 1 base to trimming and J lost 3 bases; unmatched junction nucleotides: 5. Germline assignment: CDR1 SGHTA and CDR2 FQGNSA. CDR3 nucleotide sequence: TGTGCCAGCAGCTTAGGAAGCGGGGGATTCTACGAGCAGTACTTC. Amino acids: CASSLGSGGFYEQYF.

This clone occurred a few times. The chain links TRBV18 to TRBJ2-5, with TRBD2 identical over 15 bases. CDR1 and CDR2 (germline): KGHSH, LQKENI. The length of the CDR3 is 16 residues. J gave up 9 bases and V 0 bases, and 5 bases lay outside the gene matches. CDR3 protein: CASSPPRTSGRGAQYF. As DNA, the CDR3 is TGTGCCAGCTCACCACCGAGGACTAGCGGGAGGGGCGCCCAGTACTTC. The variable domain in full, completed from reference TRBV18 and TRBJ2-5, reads NAGVMQNPRHLVRRRGQEARLRCSPMKGHSHVYWYRQLPEEGLKFMVYLQKENIIDESGMPKERFSAEFPKEGPSILRIQQVVRGDSAAYFCASSPPRTSGRGAQYFGPGTRLLVL.

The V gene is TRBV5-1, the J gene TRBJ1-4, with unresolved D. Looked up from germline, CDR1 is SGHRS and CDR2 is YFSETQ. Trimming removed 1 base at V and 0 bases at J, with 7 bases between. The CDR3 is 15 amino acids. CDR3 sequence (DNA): TGCGCCAGCAGCTTGCAGTACCCAACTAATGAAAAACTGTTTTTT. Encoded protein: CASSLQYPTNEKLFF. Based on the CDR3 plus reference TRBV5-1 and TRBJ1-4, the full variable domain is KAGVTQTPRYLIKTRGQQVTLSCSPISGHRSVSWYQQTPGQGLQFLFEYFSETQRNKGNFPGRFSGRQFSNSRSEMNVSTLELGDSALYLCASSLQYPTNEKLFFGSGTQLSVL.

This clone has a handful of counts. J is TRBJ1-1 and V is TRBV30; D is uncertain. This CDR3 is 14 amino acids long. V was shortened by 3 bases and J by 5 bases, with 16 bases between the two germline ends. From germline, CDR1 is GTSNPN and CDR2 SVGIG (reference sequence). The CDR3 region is CAWSLAAKRTEAFF. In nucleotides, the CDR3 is TGTGCCTGGAGCCTAGCCGCGAAGAGAACTGAAGCTTTCTTT.

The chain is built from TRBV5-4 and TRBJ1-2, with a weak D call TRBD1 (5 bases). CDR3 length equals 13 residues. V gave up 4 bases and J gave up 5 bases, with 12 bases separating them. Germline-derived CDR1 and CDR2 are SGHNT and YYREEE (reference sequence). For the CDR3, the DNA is TGTGCCAGCAGCATTGGGGGAAGGTATGGCTACACCTTC. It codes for CASSIGGRYGYTF.

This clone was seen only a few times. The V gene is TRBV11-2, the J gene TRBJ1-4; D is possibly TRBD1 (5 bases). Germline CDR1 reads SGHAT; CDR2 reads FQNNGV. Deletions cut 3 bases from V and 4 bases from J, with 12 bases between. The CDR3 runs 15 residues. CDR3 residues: CASSFRQSFNEKLFF. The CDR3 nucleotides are TGTGCCAGCAGCTTCCGACAGTCGTTTAATGAAAAACTGTTTTTT.

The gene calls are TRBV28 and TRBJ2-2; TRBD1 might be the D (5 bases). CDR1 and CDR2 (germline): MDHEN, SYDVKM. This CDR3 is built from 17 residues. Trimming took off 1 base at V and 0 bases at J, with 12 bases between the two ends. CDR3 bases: TGTGCCAGCAGTTTATTCGGCTCAGGGACGAACACCGGGGAGCTGTTTTTT. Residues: CASSLFGSGTNTGELFF.

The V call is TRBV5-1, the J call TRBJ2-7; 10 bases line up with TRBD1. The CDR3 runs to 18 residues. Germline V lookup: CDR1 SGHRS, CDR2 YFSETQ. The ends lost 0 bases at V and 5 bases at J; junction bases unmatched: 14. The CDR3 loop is CASSLAGYGTGDLHEQYF. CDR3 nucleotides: TGCGCCAGCAGCTTGGCCGGTTACGGGACAGGGGATCTCCACGAGCAGTACTTC.

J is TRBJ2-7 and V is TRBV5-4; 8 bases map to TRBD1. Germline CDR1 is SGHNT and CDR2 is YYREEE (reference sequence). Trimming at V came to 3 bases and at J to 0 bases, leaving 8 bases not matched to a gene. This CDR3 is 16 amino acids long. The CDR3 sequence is CASSSEVDRASYEQYF. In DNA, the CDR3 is TGTGCCAGCAGCTCGGAAGTGGACAGGGCCTCCTACGAGCAGTACTTC.

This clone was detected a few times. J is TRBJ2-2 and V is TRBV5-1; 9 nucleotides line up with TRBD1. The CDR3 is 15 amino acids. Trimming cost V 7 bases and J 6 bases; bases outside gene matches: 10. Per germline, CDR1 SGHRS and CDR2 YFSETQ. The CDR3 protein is CASFPGQGFPGELFF. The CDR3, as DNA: TGCGCCAGCTTCCCGGGACAGGGCTTTCCCGGGGAGCTGTTTTTT.

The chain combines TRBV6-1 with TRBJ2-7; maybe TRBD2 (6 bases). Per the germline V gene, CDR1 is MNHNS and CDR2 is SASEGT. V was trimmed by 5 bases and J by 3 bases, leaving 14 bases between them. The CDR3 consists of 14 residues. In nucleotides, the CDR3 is TGTGCCAGCAGTACTAGCTGGGGAGGCTACGAGCAGTACTTC. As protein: CASSTSWGGYEQYF.

CDR3 sequence (DNA): TGTGCCAGTACTTCGACAGGGGGCGGAAATTCACCCCTCCACTTT. Its protein is CASTSTGGGNSPLHF. The chain is built from TRBV19 and TRBJ1-6, with 10 bases identical to TRBD1. Germline V gives CDR1 LNHDA, CDR2 SQIVND (reference sequence). V shed 7 bases and J 7 bases; nucleotides not matched to a gene: 7. This CDR3 spans 15 amino acids. Filled out from reference TRBV19 and TRBJ1-6, the complete variable domain reads DGGITQSPKYLFRKEGQNVTLSCEQNLNHDAMYWYRQDPGQGLRLIYYSQIVNDFQKGDIAEGYSVSREKKESFPLTVTSAQKNPTAFYLCASTSTGGGNSPLHFGNGTRLTVT.

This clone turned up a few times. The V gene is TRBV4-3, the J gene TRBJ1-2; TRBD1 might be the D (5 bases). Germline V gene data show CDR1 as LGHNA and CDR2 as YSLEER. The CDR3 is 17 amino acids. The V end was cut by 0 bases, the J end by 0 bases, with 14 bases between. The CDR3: CASSQEAGRQPNYGYTF. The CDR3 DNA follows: TGCGCCAGCAGCCAAGAAGCGGGAAGACAGCCTAACTATGGCTACACCTTC.

CDR3 nucleotide sequence: TGTGCCAGCAGTTCCCTAACATTCCGCCGAGGACAGCGAAACGATGAAAAACTGTTTTTT. Protein product: CASSSLTFRRGQRNDEKLFF. The J gene is TRBJ1-4, the V gene TRBV28; perhaps TRBD1 as D (6 bases). CDR1 and CDR2 from the germline V gene are MDHEN and SYDVKM. V shed 4 bases and J shed 6 bases, with 30 bases lying between them. This CDR3 comprises 20 residues.

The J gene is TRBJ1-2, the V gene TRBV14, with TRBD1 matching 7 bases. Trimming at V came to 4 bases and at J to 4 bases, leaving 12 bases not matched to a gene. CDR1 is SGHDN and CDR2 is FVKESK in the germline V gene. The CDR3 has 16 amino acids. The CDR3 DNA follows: TGTGCCAGCAGCCCTGAGACAGGGTGGTCCCTCTATGGCTACACCTTC. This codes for CASSPETGWSLYGYTF.

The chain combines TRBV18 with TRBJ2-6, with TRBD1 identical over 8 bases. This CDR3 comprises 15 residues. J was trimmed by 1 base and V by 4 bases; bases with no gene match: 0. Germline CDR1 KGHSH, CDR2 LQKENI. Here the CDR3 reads CASSRDRSGANVLTF. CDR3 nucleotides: TGTGCCAGCTCACGGGACAGGTCTGGGGCCAACGTCCTGACTTTC.

CDR3 loop: CASSAVTNSGNTIYF. CDR3 nucleotide sequence: TGTGCCAGCAGTGCGGTAACTAACTCTGGAAACACCATATATTTT. The chain is built from TRBV2 and TRBJ1-3; D unresolved. V lost 4 bases and J lost 0, with 10 bases in between. CDR3 length: 15 amino acids. Germline assignment: CDR1 SNHLY and CDR2 FYNNEI.

CDR3 protein: CASSSPGKEAFF. DNA of the CDR3: TGTGCCAGCAGTTCCCCGGGGAAGGAAGCTTTCTTT. The chain recombines TRBV6-5 with TRBJ1-1, with D hard to call. Germline CDR1 and CDR2: MNHEY and SVGAGI. V lost 4 bases, J lost 8 bases, and 11 bases lay in between. The CDR3 contains 12 residues.

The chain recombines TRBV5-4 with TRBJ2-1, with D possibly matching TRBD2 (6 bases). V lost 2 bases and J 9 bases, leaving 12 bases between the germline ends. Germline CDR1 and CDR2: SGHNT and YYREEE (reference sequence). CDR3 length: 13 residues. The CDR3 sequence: CASSLVGGGEQFF. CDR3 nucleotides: TGTGCCAGCAGCTTAGTGGGAGGAGGTGAGCAGTTCTTC.

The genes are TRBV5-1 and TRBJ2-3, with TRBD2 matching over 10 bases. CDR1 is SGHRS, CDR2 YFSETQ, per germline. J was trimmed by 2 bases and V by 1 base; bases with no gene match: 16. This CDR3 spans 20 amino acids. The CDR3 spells CASSLIGWLAGAEYTDTQYF. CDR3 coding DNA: TGCGCCAGCAGCTTGATCGGGTGGCTAGCGGGGGCCGAGTACACAGATACGCAGTATTTT.

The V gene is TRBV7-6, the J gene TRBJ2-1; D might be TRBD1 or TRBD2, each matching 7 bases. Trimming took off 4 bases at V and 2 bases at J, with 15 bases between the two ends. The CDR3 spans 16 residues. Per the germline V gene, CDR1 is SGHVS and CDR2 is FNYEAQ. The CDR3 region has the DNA TGTGCCAGCAGCTCAGGGGGGGGGACCACCTACAATGAGCAGTTCTTC. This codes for CASSSGGGTTYNEQFF.

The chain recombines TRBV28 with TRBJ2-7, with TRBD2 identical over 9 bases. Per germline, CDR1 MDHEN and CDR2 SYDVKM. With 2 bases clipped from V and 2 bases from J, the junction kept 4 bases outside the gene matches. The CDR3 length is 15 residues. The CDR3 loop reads CASSLISGGTYEQYF. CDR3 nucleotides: TGTGCCAGCAGTTTAATCAGCGGGGGGACCTACGAGCAGTACTTC. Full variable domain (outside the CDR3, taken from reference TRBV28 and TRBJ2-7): DVKVTQSSRYLVKRTGEKVFLECVQDMDHENMFWYRQDPGLGLRLIYFSYDVKMKEKGDIPEGYSVSREKKERFSLILESASTNQTSMYLCASSLISGGTYEQYFGPGTRLTVT.

CDR3 sequence: CASSSGWANEQFF. In nucleotides, the CDR3 is TGTGCCAGCAGTTCCGGTTGGGCCAATGAGCAGTTCTTC. This chain links TRBV6-6 with TRBJ2-1; no clear D gene. There are 13 residues in the CDR3. The germline gives CDR1 MNHNY, CDR2 SVGAGI (reference sequence). Trimming left V 4 bases short and J 6 bases short, with 10 bases between.

CDR3 residues: CASSPDLDRAGNTIYF. The CDR3 coding sequence is TGTGCCAGCAGCCCGGACTTAGACAGGGCTGGAAACACCATATATTTT. The chain combines TRBV9 with TRBJ1-3, with 7 bases fitting TRBD1. Germline V lookup: CDR1 SGDLS, CDR2 YYNGEE. J gave up 2 bases and V 4 bases, and 9 bases lay outside the gene matches. The CDR3 has 16 amino acids.